The sequence of this TCR beta chain was determined in a study of graft-versus-host responses after intestinal transplantation. The overall study: Each recipient received anti-thymocyte globulin induction, then tacrolimus and steroids for 2 to 3 years. Findings of the study overall: GvH clones turned up in recipient marrow; some had shown up first in ileum or blood.

V shed 0 bases, J shed 4 bases, and the junction held 3 bases outside the gene matches. Germline CDR1 is SGHRS and CDR2 is YFSETQ. CDR3 size: 16 residues. Of note for this clone: What it recognizes is unknown.

Measured with immunoSEQ multiplex PCR; TCRdb has only the in-frame clones, and not every one. Here the sample spans approximately 74,000 clones, about 92% being singletons. The chain has TRBV5-1 and TRBJ1-6, with 8 nucleotides matching TRBD1. This receptor was taken from a human patient who received an intestinal transplant, so some T cells may come from the graft donor. The specimen comprised PBMCs, sampled 98 days after intestinal transplantation. The CDR3 region has the DNA TGCGCCAGCAGCTTGGCCGGACAGGGTTATAATTCACCCCTCCACTTT. Residues: CASSLAGQGYNSPLHF.